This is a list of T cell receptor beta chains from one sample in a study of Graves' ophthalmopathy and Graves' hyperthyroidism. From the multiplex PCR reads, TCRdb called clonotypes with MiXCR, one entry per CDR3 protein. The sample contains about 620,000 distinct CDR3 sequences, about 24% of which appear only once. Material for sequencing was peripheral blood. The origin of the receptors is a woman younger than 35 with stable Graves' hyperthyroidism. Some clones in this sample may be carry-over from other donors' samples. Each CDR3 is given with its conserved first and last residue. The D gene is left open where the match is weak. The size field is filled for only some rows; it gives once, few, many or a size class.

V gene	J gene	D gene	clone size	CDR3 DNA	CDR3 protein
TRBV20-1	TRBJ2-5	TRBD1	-	TGCAGTGCTAGAGACACAGGGGTTGAGACCCAGTACTTC	CSARDTGVETQYF
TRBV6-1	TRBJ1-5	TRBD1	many	TGTGCCAGCAGATCAGGGGGCGAGAAGAGAAATCAGCCCCAGCATTTT	CASRSGGEKRNQPQHF
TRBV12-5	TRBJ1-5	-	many	TGTGCTTGGGGGAATCAGCCCCAGCATTTT	CAWGNQPQHF
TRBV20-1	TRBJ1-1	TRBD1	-	TGCAGTGCTAGGGGGGACAGGGTGGGCACTGAAGCTTTCTTT	CSARGDRVGTEAFF
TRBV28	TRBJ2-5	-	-	TGTGCCAGCAGTGCCCGTAGAGAGACCCAGTACTTC	CASSARRETQYF
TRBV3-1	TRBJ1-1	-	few	TGTGCCAGCAGGGGCCCCAGTGGGAACACTGAAGCTTTCTTT	CASRGPSGNTEAFF
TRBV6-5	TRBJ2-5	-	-	TGTGCCAGCAGTTTTTACGGCCCCTCCGGGGAGACCCAGTACTTC	CASSFYGPSGETQYF
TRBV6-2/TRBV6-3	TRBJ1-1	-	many	TGTGCCAGCAGTTACGCGGGACCTGAAGCTTTCTTT	CASSYAGPEAFF
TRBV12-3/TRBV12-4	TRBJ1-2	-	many	TGTGCCAGCAGTTTATCCAGCAGGGGAAACTATGGCTACACCTTC	CASSLSSRGNYGYTF
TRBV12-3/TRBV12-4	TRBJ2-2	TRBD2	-	TGTGCCAGCACCTTCACTAGCGGATACACCGGGGAGCTGTTTTTT	CASTFTSGYTGELFF
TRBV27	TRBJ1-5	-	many	TGTGCCAGCAGTTTAATTGGCAATCAGCCCCAGCATTTT	CASSLIGNQPQHF
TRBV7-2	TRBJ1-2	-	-	TGTGCCAGCAGCTTAAGCCGGGACGAATTATCTGGCTACACCTTC	CASSLSRDELSGYTF
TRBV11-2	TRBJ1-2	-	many	TGTGCCAGCAGCTTAGATACGGGCAGGGCATATGGCTACACCTTC	CASSLDTGRAYGYTF
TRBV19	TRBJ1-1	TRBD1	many	TGTGCCAGTAGTACGACAGGGGTGAGCACTGAAGCTTTCTTT	CASSTTGVSTEAFF
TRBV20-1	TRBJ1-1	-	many	TGCAGTGCTTCGTCGGTACAGGAAGCTTTCTTT	CSASSVQEAFF